Each of the 5 T cell receptor beta chains below was sequenced from the same sample in a study of T cell repertoires in cytomegalovirus infection (dated by TCRdb to the late 2010s). The sample's treatment or condition label is to be understood as: in vitro stimulation with specific CMV peptide epitopes to enrich CMV-specific T cells. These TCRs are of unknown antigen specificity. Sequencing relied on an Illumina HiSeq 1500. TCRdb redid the processing of the public reads, applying fastp at Q25 and MiXCR, and retained in-frame beta chains. Entries are consolidated by CDR3 protein sequence, retaining the most common genes and DNA. In this sample the table shows about 310,000 distinct CDR3 sequences, about 25% of which occur a single time. About an eighth of the sample is in the top ten clones. Sequencing used cultured PBMCs, obtained from culture after CMV antigen stimulation. These receptors originate from a human donor in good health (CMV status not recorded). Some clones in this sample may be carry-over from other donors' samples.

The chain carries TRBV5-4 and TRBJ1-6, with 7 bases lining up with TRBD1. The CDR3 has 16 amino acids. From germline, CDR1 is SGHNT and CDR2 YYREEE (reference sequence). V was clipped by 0 bases and J by 7 bases; unmatched bases: 7. The CDR3 sequence is CASSLVSGTANSPLHF. The CDR3 coding sequence is TGTGCCAGCAGCTTGGTGAGCGGGACAGCAAATTCACCCCTCCACTTT.

This clonotype was observed many times. The chain combines TRBV7-2 with TRBJ2-1; 8 bases match TRBD2. The J segment lost 10 bases and the V segment lost 3 bases, leaving 11 bases of the junction unmatched. This CDR3 is 15 amino acids long. Germline V gives CDR1 SGHTA, CDR2 FQGNSA. Written as DNA, the CDR3 is TGTGCCAGCAGCTTTGGACTAGCTGGGGGGGGGGAGCAGTTCTTC. This translates into CASSFGLAGGGEQFF.

This clonotype was seen repeatedly, ten times or more. The V gene is TRBV7-8, the J gene TRBJ2-5, with 8 bases that match TRBD1. Trimming cost V 2 bases and J 4 bases; bases outside gene matches: 6. The CDR3 contains 15 residues. The V gene's germline CDR1 is SGHVS and CDR2 FQNEAQ. The CDR3 protein is CASSLWGTGGETQYF. DNA for the CDR3: TGTGCCAGCAGCTTATGGGGGACAGGAGGAGAGACCCAGTACTTC.

The chain is built from TRBV9 and TRBJ1-1, with D maybe TRBD1 (5 bases). CDR3 length: 17 residues. V was clipped by 4 bases and J by 5 bases, with 24 bases between them. Germline V gene lookup returns CDR1 SGDLS and CDR2 YYNGEE. The chain's CDR3 is CASSLRGSGVGSTEAFF. The CDR3, as DNA: TGTGCCAGCAGCCTGAGGGGAAGTGGAGTTGGGAGTACTGAAGCTTTCTTT.

About this clonotype itself: One junction end disagrees with the germline gene, perhaps due to a read error. The chain joins TRBV11-3 to TRBJ2-1; a possible D gene is TRBD2 (5 bases). The CDR3 has 10 residues. Per the germline V gene, CDR1 is SGHNT and CDR2 is YENEEA. The CDR3 DNA is TGTGCCAGCAGCGGGAGCGCCCCGCTCTTC. Amino acids: CASSGSAPLF.